The sequence of this T cell receptor beta chain was determined in a study of beta chain features in type 1 diabetes. General study points: Among patients with Type 1 diabetes, TCRB CDR3s were moderately but significantly shorter in every one of the four CD4+ subsets.

There are 12 residues in the CDR3. V shed 4 bases and J shed 3 bases, with 6 bases lying between them. Germline loops: CDR1 KGHSH, CDR2 LQKENI. Via the markers CD45RO/CCR7/CD25/CD127/CD95/CD27, stem cell-like memory, regulatory, central memory and naive CD4+ cells were sorted. Remarks on this clone: The antigen is not known.

The whole isolated RNA underwent reverse transcription, so sequencing captured expressed TCRB transcripts. Sequenced by immunoSEQ multiplex PCR; TCRdb stores in-frame clones only, minus some. The table lists 640,000 or so clones, around 15% of them singletons. V usage is TRBV18 and J usage is TRBJ1-2; D possibly corresponds to TRBD1 (6 bases). Specimen: naive CD4+ T cells from blood. The receptor comes from a man younger than 35 with type 1 diabetes. The CDR3 loop reads CASSRQDYGYTF. CDR3 in DNA: TGTGCCAGCTCACGACAGGACTATGGCTACACCTTC.